Sequencing of this T cell receptor (beta chain) was carried out in a study of shared clonotypes between healthy human individuals. Study at large: Samples came from two female and a few male donors aged 18 to 49. CD4 naive and memory got three plates each, CD8 naive two, CD8 memory one.

Cells designated naive CD8 were CD45RO-negative and were positively selected for CCR7, with terminally differentiated effector memory CD45RA+ cells excluded. Germline CDR1 is MNHEY and CDR2 is SMNVEV (reference sequence). CDR3 length equals 14 residues. Trimming pared 5 bases from V and 3 bases from J, leaving 14 bases between. About this clone itself: Its target is not known.

Study results and limitations: An anticipated effect of sequencing depth on clonotype sharing among donors was recognized.

Libraries were prepared by immunoSEQ multiplex PCR; TCRdb keeps only in-frame clonotypes and omits some of them. The sample includes about 2 million clones, roughly 95% of them seen just once. Input material: naive CD8+ T cells sorted from blood. This TCR came from a man between 18 and 29 years old in good health. This chain links TRBV27 with TRBJ2-7, with D perhaps matching TRBD1 (5 bases). In nucleotides, the CDR3 is TGTGCCAGCAGTGACAGTGCCCTGGGCTACGAGCAGTACTTC. Its protein product is CASSDSALGYEQYF.